The 19 T cell receptor beta chains given below trace back to one sample, sequenced in a study of blood T cells in healthy people across ages. The use of a sample-barcoded 5' primer and a J-beta primer mix characterized a second PCR of roughly 6 to 11 cycles. One entry per CDR3 protein, called by TCRdb with MiXCR from the 5' RACE reads. The profile covers 950,000 to 1,200,000 distinct CDR3 sequences, with 30% to 40% appearing a single time and 13% taken by the ten largest. The sample taken for sequencing was blood. The receptors shown here come from a young man in good health.

In regard to this clonotype: At one of its ends the junction is not consistent with the germline gene, which may arise from a read error. This chain links TRBV12-3 or TRBV12-4 with TRBJ1-2; perhaps TRBD1 as D (5 bases). This CDR3 has 13 amino acids. The CDR3 here is CANSFGGDYGYTF. The CDR3 nucleotides are TGTGCCAACAGTTTCGGGGGAGACTATGGCTACACCTTC.

This clonotype appeared a few times. V and J are TRBV15 and TRBJ1-2; D uncertain. Trimming removed 0 bases at V and 9 bases at J, with 5 bases between. This CDR3 comprises 11 residues. CDR1 and CDR2 (germline): LNHNV, YYDKDF (reference sequence). Here the CDR3 reads CATSREGSYTF. CDR3 DNA: TGTGCCACCAGCAGAGAGGGGAGCTACACCTTC.

The V gene is TRBV7-2, the J gene TRBJ2-5; 7 bases agree with TRBD1. Looked up from germline, CDR1 is SGHTA and CDR2 is FQGNSA. V was pared by 0 bases and J by 2 bases, with 6 bases of the junction left unmatched. The CDR3 runs to 16 residues. The CDR3 DNA follows: TGTGCCAGCAGCTTAGCGGGGCAGGGGGTTCAAGAGACCCAGTACTTC. Protein product: CASSLAGQGVQETQYF.

The chain uses TRBV5-4 and TRBJ2-5, with a tentative D call TRBD2 (6 bases). The CDR3 is made up of 16 amino acids. Trimming left V 4 bases short and J 11 bases short, with 27 bases between. Germline V gene sequence: CDR1 SGHNT, CDR2 YYREEE (reference sequence). The CDR3 DNA is TGTGCCAGCAGCACATACGGGACTTCGAGTTACAATGAGCAGTACTTC. Translated, it gives CASSTYGTSSYNEQYF. Based on the CDR3 plus reference TRBV5-4 and TRBJ2-5, the full variable domain is ETGVTQSPTHLIKTRGQQVTLRCSSQSGHNTVSWYQQALGQGPQFIFQYYREEENGRGNFPPRFSGLQFPNYSSELNVNALELDDSALYLCASSTYGTSSYNEQYFGPGTRLLVL.

The chain is built from TRBV5-1 and TRBJ2-1, with D tentatively TRBD1 (6 bases). The CDR3 is 16 residues long. Trimming stripped 4 bases from V and 7 bases from J, with 21 bases between. Germline CDR1 and CDR2: SGHRS and YFSETQ. The CDR3 region has the DNA TGCGCCAGCAGCGCTTATGCAGGGGTGATGGGTAATGAGCAGTTCTTC. Amino acids: CASSAYAGVMGNEQFF.

There are a few counts of this clonotype. The chain employs TRBV20-1 and TRBJ2-7; tentatively, D is TRBD2 (6 bases). The V gene's germline CDR1 is DFQATT and CDR2 SNEGSKA (reference sequence). Trimming pared 3 bases from V and 2 bases from J, leaving 11 bases between. The length of the CDR3 is 13 residues. The chain's CDR3 is CSASGSGPYEQYF. For the CDR3, the DNA is TGCAGTGCTAGCGGTAGCGGCCCCTACGAGCAGTACTTC.

In its sample, this clonotype was seen a few times. V usage is TRBV7-2 and J usage is TRBJ1-2; D is undetermined. Germline V lookup: CDR1 SGHTA, CDR2 FQGNSA. Trimming pared 3 bases from V and 4 bases from J, leaving 6 bases between. This CDR3 has 12 amino acids. CDR3 nucleotide sequence: TGTGCCAGCAGCTTGGAGTTCTATGGCTACACCTTC. This translates into CASSLEFYGYTF.

This clonotype came up a few times. The chain recombines TRBV12-3 or TRBV12-4 with TRBJ2-2; 10 bases line up with TRBD2. This CDR3 has 16 residues. Trimming at V came to 7 bases and at J to 2 bases, leaving 7 bases not matched to a gene. CDR3 residues: CASISLAGLNTGELFF. In nucleotides, the CDR3 is TGTGCCAGCATCTCACTAGCGGGGCTAAACACCGGGGAGCTGTTTTTT.

The chain carries TRBV5-1 and TRBJ1-2, with D possibly TRBD1 on 6 matching bases. Trimming removed 4 bases at V and 4 bases at J, with 17 bases between. The CDR3 totals 15 residues. Germline loops: CDR1 SGHRS, CDR2 YFSETQ. The CDR3 region is CASSDTQGFGYGYTF. The CDR3 DNA reads as TGCGCCAGCAGCGATACACAGGGTTTCGGCTATGGCTACACCTTC. Variable domain in full (rest from reference TRBV5-1 and TRBJ1-2): KAGVTQTPRYLIKTRGQQVTLSCSPISGHRSVSWYQQTPGQGLQFLFEYFSETQRNKGNFPGRFSGRQFSNSRSEMNVSTLELGDSALYLCASSDTQGFGYGYTFGSGTRLTVV.

The rearrangement uses TRBV9 and TRBJ2-3; D not certain. CDR3 length equals 14 residues. The germline CDR1 and CDR2 sequences are SGDLS and YYNGEE. The ends were cut back, 0 bases at V and 3 bases at J, with 8 bases in the middle. CDR3 loop: CASSVGVVTDTQYF. The DNA for the CDR3 is TGTGCCAGCAGCGTAGGGGTCGTGACAGATACGCAGTATTTT.

This clonotype occurred a few times. This chain connects TRBV7-9 to TRBJ1-4; TRBD1 might be the D (5 bases). CDR1 and CDR2 (germline): SEHNR, FQNEAQ (reference sequence). Trimming took 6 bases from V and 7 from J, leaving 18 bases between them. There are 15 residues in the CDR3. The CDR3: CASRTNRATGEKLFF. The CDR3 bases are TGTGCCAGCAGGACAAACCGGGCAACAGGTGAAAAACTGTTTTTT.

There are a few counts of this clonotype. The chain carries TRBV13 and TRBJ2-7; no clear D gene. Trimming cost V 5 bases and J 0 bases, with 17 bases left between them. The CDR3 covers 16 residues. Looked up from germline, CDR1 is PRHDT and CDR2 is FYEKMQ (reference sequence). CDR3 residues: CASSHSIGKSSYEQYF. The CDR3 DNA sequence: TGTGCCAGCAGCCATTCAATAGGGAAGAGCTCCTACGAGCAGTACTTC. Combining the CDR3 with reference TRBV13 and TRBJ2-7 gives the whole variable domain AAGVIQSPRHLIKEKRETATLKCYPIPRHDTVYWYQQGPGQDPQFLISFYEKMQSDKGSIPDRFSAQQFSDYHSELNMSSLELGDSALYFCASSHSIGKSSYEQYFGPGTRLTVT.

The CDR3 sequence is CASSLGLRGTSNYGYTF. The CDR3 DNA is TGTGCCAGCAGTTTGGGGTTGAGGGGGACATCTAACTATGGCTACACCTTC. This sequence joins TRBV12-3 or TRBV12-4 and TRBJ1-2; perhaps TRBD1 as D (6 bases). The CDR3 loop spans 17 amino acids. V lost 3 bases to trimming and J lost 0 bases, with 17 bases between them.

The chain recombines TRBV9 with TRBJ2-2; D may be TRBD1 or TRBD2 (5 bases each). Germline assignment: CDR1 SGDLS and CDR2 YYNGEE. Trimming removed 3 bases at V and 3 bases at J, with 21 bases between. This CDR3 comprises 18 residues. CDR3 nucleotide sequence: TGTGCCAGCAGCGACCATGAACAGGCCGTCGGGGACACCGGGGAGCTGTTTTTT. It yields the protein CASSDHEQAVGDTGELFF.

The chain recombines TRBV12-3 or TRBV12-4 with TRBJ1-2, with a possible D match to TRBD1 (6 bases). The V and J ends lost 5 bases and 8 bases respectively, with 18 bases between them. This CDR3 comprises 14 residues. The CDR3 region is CASSPTGIAKGYTF. The CDR3 DNA reads TGTGCCAGCAGTCCTACAGGGATAGCGAAGGGCTACACCTTC.

On this clonotype itself: Germline and junction disagree at one end, which may indicate a read error. The chain carries TRBV9 and TRBJ1-2; the D gene is possibly TRBD1 (6 bases). Germline-derived CDR1 and CDR2 are SGDLS and YYNGEE. The CDR3 covers 14 residues. CDR3 coding DNA: TGTGCCAGCAGCGCCGGGACATCTAACTATGGCGACACCTTC. Translated, it gives CASSAGTSNYGDTF.

A remark on this clonotype: A read error may produce the germline difference seen at one junction end. This sequence joins TRBV5-6 and TRBJ2-5; 8 positions agree with TRBD1. Germline lookup yields CDR1 SGHDT and CDR2 YYEEEE. The length of the CDR3 is 14 residues. DNA of the CDR3: TGTGCCAGCAGCCGGGACAGGTTGGGAGAGTCCCAGTACTTC. It specifies CASSRDRLGESQYF.

The rearrangement uses TRBV5-1 and TRBJ1-5; D might be TRBD1 (5 bases). V lost 1 base and J lost 5, with 13 bases in between. CDR3 length: 15 residues. The germline CDR1 and CDR2 sequences are SGHRS and YFSETQ. The CDR3 here is CASSLQSRDDQPQHF. The CDR3 nucleotides are TGCGCCAGCAGCTTGCAATCCAGGGATGATCAGCCCCAGCATTTT.

For this clonotype: A much larger clone sits a single nucleotide away, making a read error possible. The chain links TRBV27 to TRBJ2-5; D unresolved. The CDR3 is 16 amino acids. Germline V CDR1 and CDR2: MNHEY, SMNVEV (reference sequence). V shed 6 bases and J shed 11 bases, with 28 bases lying between them. The CDR3 loop reads CASSLWAVLSTDEQYF. For the CDR3, the DNA is TGTGCCAGCAGCCTTTGGGCAGTCCTTTCTACCGATGAGCAGTACTTC.